A selection of T cell receptor beta chains follows, all from one sample in a study of cytomegalovirus exposure and HLA in healthy donors. Using immunoSEQ multiplex PCR, the repertoire was profiled, and TCRdb retains in-frame clones only, with some absent. The sample includes roughly 100,000 clones, approximately 12% of them seen just once. Sequencing used PBMCs. These receptors all stem from a man aged 40-49 years in good health and CMV-seropositive. Both conserved end residues are part of each CDR3. The order of the fields is V gene, J gene, clone size, D gene, CDR3 protein, CDR3 DNA. A D gene is named only where the DNA matches it firmly. Rows give clone size only sometimes, using once, few, many, or a class for an expanded clone.

V: TRBV19
J: TRBJ1-1
size: few
D: -
CDR3: CASSPRDNMNTEAFF
DNA: TGTGCCAGTAGTCCCCGGGACAATATGAACACTGAAGCTTTCTTT

V: TRBV11-2
J: TRBJ2-6
size: -
D: -
CDR3: CASSLGGLSGANVLTF
DNA: TGTGCCAGCAGCTTAGGGGGGCTCTCTGGGGCCAACGTCCTGACTTTC

V: TRBV6-6
J: TRBJ2-5
size: -
D: -
CDR3: CASRAETQYF
DNA: TGTGCCAGCAGGGCCGAGACCCAGTACTTC

V: TRBV7-9
J: TRBJ1-2
size: -
D: -
CDR3: CASSPGRGYTF
DNA: TGTGCCAGCAGCCCGGGGAGAGGCTACACCTTC

V: TRBV23-1
J: TRBJ2-7
size: -
D: TRBD1
CDR3: CASSQPDGTGHEQYF
DNA: TGCGCCAGCAGTCAACCGGACGGGACAGGTCACGAGCAGTACTTC

V: TRBV25-1
J: TRBJ2-5
size: -
D: -
CDR3: CASSPRRTEAQYF
DNA: TGTGCCAGCAGCCCCAGGAGAACGGAGGCCCAGTACTTC

V: TRBV2
J: TRBJ1-5
size: -
D: -
CDR3: CASSVSGNQPQHF
DNA: TGTGCCAGCAGCGTCTCAGGCAATCAGCCCCAGCATTTT

V: TRBV29-1
J: TRBJ1-4
size: few
D: TRBD1
CDR3: CSVTGTGLQKLFF
DNA: TGCAGCGTCACCGGGACAGGGTTGCAAAAACTGTTTTTT

V: TRBV5-6
J: TRBJ1-2
size: -
D: TRBD1
CDR3: CASSRGTGGAGYTF
DNA: TGTGCCAGCAGCCGGGGGACAGGGGGCGCGGGCTACACCTTC

V: TRBV15
J: TRBJ1-5
size: few
D: -
CDR3: CATSLITDNQPQHF
DNA: TGTGCCACCAGCTTGATAACAGACAATCAGCCCCAGCATTTT

V: TRBV18
J: TRBJ2-1
size: -
D: TRBD2
CDR3: CASSPASGSSHEQFF
DNA: TGTGCCAGCTCACCTGCTAGCGGGAGCTCCCATGAGCAGTTCTTC

V: TRBV6-1
J: TRBJ2-3
size: -
D: -
CDR3: CASSLRGSTDTQYF
DNA: TGTGCCAGCAGTCTGAGGGGGAGCACAGATACGCAGTATTTT

V: TRBV10-3
J: TRBJ1-4
size: -
D: -
CDR3: CAIRGAADEKLFF
DNA: TGTGCCATCAGAGGGGCCGCTGATGAAAAACTGTTTTTT

V: TRBV11-2
J: TRBJ2-1
size: -
D: -
CDR3: CASSGPGKQFF
DNA: TGTGCCAGCAGCGGCCCGGGAAAGCAGTTCTTC

V: TRBV7-3
J: TRBJ2-1
size: -
D: -
CDR3: CASSLERALVNEQFF
DNA: TGTGCCAGCAGCCTAGAGAGGGCCCTCGTCAATGAGCAGTTCTTC

V: TRBV5-1
J: TRBJ2-4
size: few
D: -
CDR3: CASSLAGVENIQYF
DNA: TGCGCCAGCAGCTTGGCAGGGGTGGAAAACATTCAGTACTTC

V: TRBV10-3
J: TRBJ2-7
size: few
D: TRBD2
CDR3: CAISELGLADSYEQYF
DNA: TGTGCCATCAGTGAGTTGGGACTAGCTGACTCCTACGAGCAGTACTTC

V: TRBV29-1
J: TRBJ1-1
size: -
D: TRBD1
CDR3: CSAFRGPMGNTEAFF
DNA: TGCAGCGCCTTCAGGGGGCCCATGGGGAACACTGAAGCTTTCTTT

V: TRBV28
J: TRBJ2-7
size: -
D: TRBD2
CDR3: CASSLLREEAYEQYF
DNA: TGTGCCAGCAGTTTATTGCGGGAGGAGGCCTACGAGCAGTACTTC

V: TRBV5-1
J: TRBJ2-2
size: few
D: -
CDR3: CASSLALATGELFF
DNA: TGCGCCAGCAGCTTGGCCCTAGCTACCGGGGAGCTGTTTTTT

V: TRBV5-4
J: TRBJ1-2
size: -
D: -
CDR3: CASSLEPGTYGYTF
DNA: TGTGCCAGCAGCTTGGAACCGGGAACCTATGGCTACACCTTC

V: TRBV19
J: TRBJ1-1
size: few
D: -
CDR3: CATYNQGNTEAFF
DNA: TGTGCCACCTATAATCAGGGTAACACTGAAGCTTTCTTT

V: TRBV4-1
J: TRBJ2-1
size: -
D: -
CDR3: CASSQDSTSTEQFF
DNA: TGCGCCAGCAGCCAAGATAGTACTAGCACTGAGCAGTTCTTC